A selection of T cell receptor beta chains follows, all from one sample in a study of HIV-infected patients and healthy controls. TCRdb fed the 5' RACE reads into MiXCR, producing one record per CDR3 protein. The sample carries about 67,000 distinct CDR3 sequences, 16% recorded once. Material for sequencing was CD4+ T cells from blood. The origin of the receptors is a human donor in good health. The CDR3 runs from the conserved cysteine through the conserved F or W. Fields, in order: V gene, clone size, J gene, D gene, CDR3 DNA, CDR3 protein. The D gene is left open where the match is weak. Clone size is given for some rows only: seen once, a few or many times, or a class if the clone is expanded.

V: TRBV7-2
size: few
J: TRBJ2-5
D: -
DNA: TGTGCCAGCAGCCTTACCTGGACGGAGACCCAGTACTTC
CDR3: CASSLTWTETQYF

V: TRBV7-2
size: -
J: TRBJ1-1
D: -
DNA: TGTGCCAGCAGCTTCATTGGGGGTGCCACTGAAGCTTTCTTT
CDR3: CASSFIGGATEAFF

V: TRBV28
size: many
J: TRBJ1-5
D: -
DNA: TGTGCCAGCAGTCTGCCACCAGGGTTAGGCAATCAGCCCCAGCATTTT
CDR3: CASSLPPGLGNQPQHF

V: TRBV28
size: few
J: TRBJ1-2
D: -
DNA: TGTGCCAGCAGTCCCATGGGACACAATTATGGCTACACCTTC
CDR3: CASSPMGHNYGYTF

V: TRBV7-9
size: -
J: TRBJ2-7
D: -
DNA: TGTGCCAGCAGCCCGACCCTGGGGTACGAGCAGTACTTC
CDR3: CASSPTLGYEQYF

V: TRBV7-9
size: once
J: TRBJ2-7
D: -
DNA: TGTGCCAGCAGCTTCGATCGGAAGGGCCCGTACTTC
CDR3: CASSFDRKGPYF

V: TRBV4-3
size: many
J: TRBJ1-1
D: -
DNA: TGCGCCAGCAGCCAAGATCATAAGGCTTTCTTT
CDR3: CASSQDHKAFF

V: TRBV7-2
size: few
J: TRBJ2-3
D: -
DNA: TGTGCCAGCAGCTTACTCCCCCAGACGCAGTATTTT
CDR3: CASSLLPQTQYF

V: TRBV7-9
size: -
J: TRBJ2-1
D: -
DNA: TGTGCCAGCAGCGGCAGAGTCGGGGAACAGTTCTTC
CDR3: CASSGRVGEQFF

V: TRBV5-1
size: few
J: TRBJ1-5
D: -
DNA: TGCGCCAGCAGCTTGGAGGGTGGTCAGCCCCAGCATTTT
CDR3: CASSLEGGQPQHF

V: TRBV18
size: -
J: TRBJ2-7
D: TRBD1
DNA: TGTGCCAGCTCACCGGGGGACAGGGCCCGAGTCCCTGGTTACGAGCAGTACTTC
CDR3: CASSPGDRARVPGYEQYF

V: TRBV11-1
size: many
J: TRBJ2-2
D: -
DNA: TGTGCCAGCAGCGTCGGGCGACTAGGTTTTACTACCGGGGAGCTGTTTTTT
CDR3: CASSVGRLGFTTGELFF

V: TRBV28
size: few
J: TRBJ1-2
D: TRBD1
DNA: TGTGCCAGCAGCCGGACAGGCTATGGCTACACCTTC
CDR3: CASSRTGYGYTF

V: TRBV19
size: -
J: TRBJ2-5
D: -
DNA: TGTGCCAGTAACGAGGGCCTTGGGACCCAGTACTTC
CDR3: CASNEGLGTQYF

V: TRBV6-6
size: few
J: TRBJ2-7
D: -
DNA: TGTGCCAGCAGTATCAGGATGAATTCCTACGAGCAGTACTTC
CDR3: CASSIRMNSYEQYF

V: TRBV6-1
size: -
J: TRBJ2-1
D: -
DNA: TGTGCCAGCAGTACCGGGCGGGAGCAGTTCTTC
CDR3: CASSTGREQFF

V: TRBV4-1
size: few
J: TRBJ1-2
D: -
DNA: TGCGCCAGCAGCTCGCCGACCCTAGCTAACTATGGCTACACCTTC
CDR3: CASSSPTLANYGYTF

V: TRBV7-9
size: -
J: TRBJ2-4
D: TRBD2
DNA: TGTGCCAGCAGCTTTGCGCGGGAGAACTCCAAAAACATTCAGTACTTC
CDR3: CASSFARENSKNIQYF

V: TRBV25-1
size: -
J: TRBJ2-7
D: TRBD1
DNA: TGTGCCAGCAGTGAATCTGGGACAGGTTCCCACGAGCAGTACTTC
CDR3: CASSESGTGSHEQYF

V: TRBV18
size: -
J: TRBJ1-1
D: -
DNA: TGTGCCAGCTCACCACTGAAGGCCCTGAACACTGAAGCTTTCTTT
CDR3: CASSPLKALNTEAFF

V: TRBV29-1
size: -
J: TRBJ2-5
D: -
DNA: TGCAGCGTTGTGAGCCCTAGCCACGCCCAAGAGACCCAGTACTTC
CDR3: CSVVSPSHAQETQYF

V: TRBV11-2
size: few
J: TRBJ2-2
D: TRBD2
DNA: TGTGCCAGCAGCTGGACTAGCGGGAGAGGTATCACCGGGGAGCTGTTTTTT
CDR3: CASSWTSGRGITGELFF

V: TRBV20-1
size: few
J: TRBJ1-2
D: TRBD1
DNA: TGCAGTGCTAGAGATGTACAGGGGTTAGGAGGCTACACCTTC
CDR3: CSARDVQGLGGYTF

V: TRBV5-4
size: -
J: TRBJ2-2
D: -
DNA: TGTGCCAGCAGCATGGGGCTCAGGACGAACACCGGGGAGCTGTTTTTT
CDR3: CASSMGLRTNTGELFF

V: TRBV7-3
size: once
J: TRBJ1-6
D: -
DNA: TGTGCCAGCAGCTTGGGAAATAGGGGTTCTGGATCACCCCTCCACTTT
CDR3: CASSLGNRGSGSPLHF

V: TRBV29-1
size: few
J: TRBJ2-1
D: TRBD1
DNA: TGCAGCGTTGCGGGACAGGGGTTGCGCAATGAGCAGTTCTTC
CDR3: CSVAGQGLRNEQFF

V: TRBV20-1
size: -
J: TRBJ2-3
D: -
DNA: TGCAGTGCCCCCCCGGGCGCAGGACGCACAGATACGCAGTATTTT
CDR3: CSAPPGAGRTDTQYF

V: TRBV18
size: many
J: TRBJ2-1
D: -
DNA: TGTGCCAGCTCACCAGGGACAAACACATACAATGAGCAGTTCTTC
CDR3: CASSPGTNTYNEQFF

V: TRBV9
size: -
J: TRBJ2-2
D: -
DNA: TGTGCCAGCAGCCCTAGAACCAGATCTAACACCGGGGAGCTGTTTTTT
CDR3: CASSPRTRSNTGELFF

V: TRBV28
size: -
J: TRBJ1-2
D: TRBD1
DNA: TGTGCCACCGGCCCCGCGGACAGGGGCTCCTATGGCTACACCTTC
CDR3: CATGPADRGSYGYTF

V: TRBV28
size: -
J: TRBJ2-3
D: TRBD2
DNA: TGTGCCAGCAACCGAGGGACCGGGGAGGGGTTCACAGATACGCAGTATTTT
CDR3: CASNRGTGEGFTDTQYF

V: TRBV29-1
size: -
J: TRBJ2-7
D: TRBD2
DNA: TGCAGCGCACTCCGAGCGGGAGCCCCCCACGAGCAGTACTTC
CDR3: CSALRAGAPHEQYF

V: TRBV7-8
size: many
J: TRBJ1-1
D: TRBD1
DNA: TGTGCCAGCAGCTTAGACAGGGGAAGAGAAGCTTTCTTT
CDR3: CASSLDRGREAFF

V: TRBV20-1
size: few
J: TRBJ1-2
D: -
DNA: TGCAGTGCCAGCGCCAAGGCCAGGGGATATGGCTACACCTTC
CDR3: CSASAKARGYGYTF

V: TRBV6-5
size: -
J: TRBJ2-5
D: -
DNA: TGTGCCAGCAGTTTTAACAGGGAGGTGGGAGAGACCCAGTACTTC
CDR3: CASSFNREVGETQYF

V: TRBV29-1
size: many
J: TRBJ2-3
D: -
DNA: TGCAGCGTTGCACAGGGTGCCAAGCAGTATTTT
CDR3: CSVAQGAKQYF

V: TRBV5-1
size: many
J: TRBJ1-1
D: -
DNA: TGCGCCAGCAGCTTCAGGGGCGGAGAGAACACTGAAGCTTTCTTT
CDR3: CASSFRGGENTEAFF